This TCR beta chain emerged from a study of spatial heterogeneity in lung cancer. Broader study findings: Intratumoral expanded alpha and beta TCR counts were found to track tumor mutation counts.

From the 5' RACE reads, TCRdb called clonotypes with MiXCR, one entry per CDR3 protein. The sample carries about 13,000 distinct CDR3 sequences, around 5.6% recorded once. V lost 4 bases to trimming and J lost 0 bases, with 21 bases between them. The CDR3 runs to 19 residues. Germline V gives CDR1 LNHDA, CDR2 SQIVND (reference sequence). Time point denoted: sample taken at primary tumor resection. This clonotype was seen ten or more times. Its specificity is not known. This chain links TRBV19 with TRBJ1-4; D is possibly TRBD1 (6 bases). Specimen: lung tumor tissue, collected at surgery. This clonotype was obtained from a female donor with early-stage non-small cell lung cancer. The CDR3 DNA sequence: TGTGCCAGTAGTACCGACCGGGACATCTATGCTGCAACTAATGAAAAACTGTTTTTT. It yields the protein CASSTDRDIYAATNEKLFF.